This T cell receptor (beta chain) originates from a study of CD8 T cells in ankylosing spondylitis (dated by TCRdb to 2016 to 2017). Some background on the complete study: The study set out to find disease-linked TCR variants by profiling T cell receptor beta repertoires in ankylosing spondylitis patients and healthy donors. Peripheral blood was sampled, and synovial fluid was additionally collected from ankylosing spondylitis patients. In total, the full study cohort was made up of approximately 99 healthy donors and approximately 27 ankylosing spondylitis patients. Results the study describes overall, beyond this receptor: According to the report, matched synovial fluid samples from ankylosing spondylitis patients were significantly enriched for the disease-linked clones. Blood from ankylosing spondylitis patients appeared to be characterized by a TCR beta motif made up of under ten highly homologous amino acid variants. The disease-linked clones had a CD8+ phenotype and were found at relatively low frequencies in peripheral blood. Some TCR beta motif variants had previously been reported in synovial fluid and blood of reactive arthritis patients, which suggested common disease-initiation mechanisms.

This clonotype was picked up many times. Its antigen is currently not known. No base-level quality is on record; no much larger clone is a single base apart. V has 7 bases trimmed and J has 3 bases trimmed; junction bases matching no gene number 9. Per the germline V gene, MDHEN is the CDR1 and SYDVKM is the CDR2. The CDR3 measures 15 amino acids from cysteine to phenylalanine. CDR3 DNA only is kept here, 45 bases in frame from base 1. Sequencing relied on an Illumina HiSeq 2500. TCR beta libraries were prepared by quantitative 5'-RACE with molecular barcodes. Per the original workflow: A new computational method based on a probabilistic model of VDJ rearrangement was used to identify disease-linked TCR variants. TCRdb took the public reads, trimmed them with fastp at Q25, ran MiXCR for clone calling and kept in-frame beta chains. Rows merge per CDR3 protein into single entries with the most common DNA and genes. These V and J calls derive from TCRdb rather than the authors' analysis. This sample has under 400,000 distinct CDR3 sequences in its table, and around 10% of those were observed once. Roughly 9.2% of the sample rests with the top ten.

Material for sequencing was blood, either unsorted or a sorted T cell fraction (not recorded which). The chain uses TRBV28 and TRBJ1-1; 9 central bases correspond to TRBD1. This receptor was identified in a female donor with ankylosing spondylitis or in good health (not recorded which). The CDR3 sequence is CASTPPDRGDTEAFF. The nucleotide sequence is given as TGTGCCAGCACCCCCCCGGACAGGGGCGACACTGAAGCTTTCTTT.